The entry below describes one T cell receptor beta chain. Its antigen is currently unknown. The PCR made use of 60 Vbeta and 13 Jbeta primers. Using immunoSEQ multiplex PCR, the repertoire was profiled, and TCRdb retains in-frame clones only, with some absent. This sample yields under 200,000 clones, of which roughly 80% are seen a single time; 3.5% to 5% belongs to the top ten. The data originate from a study of cytomegalovirus exposure and HLA in healthy donors. Study-level results: Presence/absence analyses rested on an assumption that sequencing depth was roughly uniform across donors.

V was pared by 8 bases and J by 0 bases, with 16 bases between. Germline V gene data show CDR1 as SNHLY and CDR2 as FYNNEI. The CDR3 is 15 amino acids. V usage is TRBV2 and J usage is TRBJ1-2; D remains ambiguous. This sequence originates from a man in his forties in good health and CMV-seronegative. Sample: PBMCs. Here the CDR3 DNA reads TGTGCCAGCTCGAGAGAGGGTTTCGCTAACTATGGCTACACCTTC. Its protein is CASSREGFANYGYTF.